These 25 T cell receptor beta chains originate from one sample sequenced in a study of T cell responses to AZD1222 COVID-19 vaccine. The repertoire was sequenced with immunoSEQ multiplex PCR; TCRdb's copy has only in-frame clones and lacks some. The sample lists about 92,000 clones; 85% to 90% were seen once. The specimen comprised peripheral blood, sampled on day 0 of AZD1222 vaccination. These receptors originate from an adult in good health.

The chain couples TRBV2 to TRBJ2-3; the match to TRBD1 covers 9 bases. Trimming took 9 bases from V and 4 from J; bases not matched to a gene: 8. The CDR3 runs 14 residues. From germline, CDR1 is SNHLY and CDR2 FYNNEI. This CDR3 reads CARTRDRVADTQYF. The CDR3 DNA reads as TGTGCCAGGACCCGGGACAGGGTGGCAGATACGCAGTATTTT.

The chain uses TRBV11-1 and TRBJ1-1; 7 bases match TRBD1. J was trimmed by 5 bases and V by 2 bases; bases with no gene match: 8. Germline CDR1 and CDR2: SGHAT and FQDESV (reference sequence). This CDR3 contains 15 residues. CDR3 amino acids: CASSLRGGGYTEAFF. As DNA, the CDR3 is TGTGCCAGCAGCTTACGCGGAGGGGGCTATACTGAAGCTTTCTTT. Filled out from reference TRBV11-1 and TRBJ1-1, the complete variable domain reads EAEVAQSPRYKITEKSQAVAFWCDPISGHATLYWYRQILGQGPELLVQFQDESVVDDSQLPKDRFSAERLKGVDSTLKIQPAELGDSAMYLCASSLRGGGYTEAFFGQGTRLTVV.

This rearrangement joins TRBV5-1 to TRBJ2-3, with a tentative D call TRBD2 (5 bases). With 1 base removed from V and 0 bases from J, the gap between germline ends came to 6 bases. The CDR3 is 14 residues long. Per the germline V gene, CDR1 is SGHRS and CDR2 is YFSETQ. This CDR3 is CASSLRGSTDTQYF. The CDR3 DNA follows: TGCGCCAGCAGCTTGCGGGGAAGCACAGATACGCAGTATTTT.

V usage is TRBV5-1 and J usage is TRBJ2-5; D not resolved. Germline CDR1 and CDR2: SGHRS and YFSETQ. This CDR3 spans 13 amino acids. V lost 0 bases to trimming and J lost 7 bases, with 10 bases between them. The CDR3 coding sequence is TGCGCCAGCAGCTTGGGGTTATCGGGGACCCAGTACTTC. Its protein product is CASSLGLSGTQYF.

In this sample, this clone turned up once. This chain connects TRBV28 to TRBJ2-3, with 8 bases aligning to TRBD1. The CDR3 has 15 residues. The junction had 6 bases not matched to a gene; V was cut back by 2 bases and J by 5 bases. Germline V CDR1 and CDR2: MDHEN, SYDVKM. The CDR3 spells CASSLLDRERDTQYF. The CDR3 DNA reads TGTGCCAGCAGTTTACTGGACAGGGAGAGAGATACGCAGTATTTT.

The V gene is TRBV27, the J gene TRBJ2-1, with a weak D call TRBD2 (6 bases). CDR1 and CDR2 (germline): MNHEY, SMNVEV (reference sequence). This CDR3 is 16 amino acids long. The ends were cut back, 4 bases at V and 7 bases at J, with 20 bases in the middle. In DNA, the CDR3 is TGTGCCAGCAGTTCCATTGGGGGTCGGGGGAGGAATGAGCAGTTCTTC. This codes for CASSSIGGRGRNEQFF.

This sequence joins TRBV5-4 and TRBJ1-6; D uncertain. From germline, CDR1 is SGHNT and CDR2 YYREEE (reference sequence). With 4 bases removed from V and 9 bases from J, the gap between germline ends came to 26 bases. The CDR3 has 18 amino acids. CDR3 protein: CASSANTLGPGSPSPLHF. The CDR3 nucleotides are TGTGCCAGCAGCGCCAACACCCTGGGCCCCGGCAGCCCTTCACCCCTCCACTTT.

This clone was observed a single time. The V call is TRBV19, the J call TRBJ1-1; possibly TRBD1 for D (6 bases). V was pared by 3 bases and J by 1 base, with 12 bases between. In germline, CDR1 is LNHDA, CDR2 SQIVND (reference sequence). CDR3 length: 15 residues. CDR3 nucleotide sequence: TGTGCCAGTAGTATCGCCGCCAGGGGGAACACTGAAGCTTTCTTT. Its protein is CASSIAARGNTEAFF.

The chain joins TRBV10-3 to TRBJ1-4, with 8 bases aligning to TRBD1. The CDR3 contains 13 residues. After removal of 6 bases from V and 6 bases from J, the junction contained 3 bases not matched to a gene. Germline CDR1 reads ENHRY; CDR2 reads SYGVKD. The CDR3 reads CAISGQGDEKLFF. DNA for the CDR3: TGTGCCATCAGCGGACAGGGAGATGAAAAACTGTTTTTT.

V gene TRBV20-1 combines with J gene TRBJ1-1; D gene unclear. V lost 3 bases, J lost 1 base, and 3 bases lay in between. Germline CDR1 is DFQATT and CDR2 is SNEGSKA (reference sequence). The CDR3 has 11 amino acids. This CDR3 is CSASQNTEAFF. In DNA form, the CDR3 reads TGCAGTGCTAGCCAGAACACTGAAGCTTTCTTT.

Points on this clone: At one boundary the junction diverges from the germline segment, which might be a read error. The CDR3 DNA sequence: TGTGCCAGCGCACCAGGGGGGGGACTTCAAGGGGAGCAGTACTTC. Its protein is CASAPGGGLQGEQYF. The V call is TRBV18, the J call TRBJ2-7, with D possibly being TRBD1 or TRBD2 (7 bases each). CDR1 and CDR2 from the germline V gene are KGHSH and LQKENI. The CDR3 contains 15 residues.

The chain is built from TRBV5-5 and TRBJ2-7; a possible D gene is TRBD1 (6 bases). Trimming cost V 3 bases and J 3 bases, with 25 bases left between them. CDR1 and CDR2 (germline): SGHKS, YYEKEE (reference sequence). The CDR3 is made up of 18 amino acids. CDR3 sequence (DNA): TGTGCCAGCAGCTCCAGGCCCCTGGGGCGACAGGTAGTCTACGAGCAGTACTTC. Translating gives CASSSRPLGRQVVYEQYF.

This chain uses TRBV9 with TRBJ1-5; 8 nucleotides line up with TRBD1. The CDR3 has 15 amino acids. CDR1 is SGDLS and CDR2 is YYNGEE in the germline V gene. Trimming at V came to 4 bases and at J to 0 bases, leaving 3 bases not matched to a gene. The chain's CDR3 is CASSPQGGSNQPQHF. The CDR3 bases are TGTGCCAGCAGCCCACAGGGGGGTAGCAATCAGCCCCAGCATTTT. Complete variable domain (other parts from reference TRBV9 and TRBJ1-5): DSGVTQTPKHLITATGQRVTLRCSPRSGDLSVYWYQQSLDQGLQFLIQYYNGEERAKGNILERFSAQQFPDLHSELNLSSLELGDSALYFCASSPQGGSNQPQHFGDGTRLSIL.

This clone showed up just a few times. This rearrangement joins TRBV11-2 to TRBJ2-5; 9 bases are shared with TRBD1. CDR1 SGHAT and CDR2 FQNNGV come from the germline V gene. V was clipped by 1 base and J by 5 bases; unmatched bases: 5. This CDR3 region has 15 residues. The CDR3 reads CASSLVWTGAETQYF. DNA for the CDR3: TGTGCCAGCAGCTTAGTCTGGACAGGGGCGGAGACCCAGTACTTC.

The chain has TRBV20-1 and TRBJ2-7; D is unresolved. The length of the CDR3 is 9 residues. CDR1 is DFQATT and CDR2 is SNEGSKA in the germline V gene (reference sequence). V was shortened by 5 bases and J by 7 bases, with 6 bases between the two germline ends. CDR3: CSAGQEQYF. Written as DNA, the CDR3 is TGCAGTGCTGGCCAAGAGCAGTACTTC.

The chain recombines TRBV15 with TRBJ1-2, with a possible D match to TRBD1 (6 bases). Germline assignment: CDR1 LNHNV and CDR2 YYDKDF (reference sequence). Between the trimmed V and J ends, which lost 5 bases and 1 base, there was a span of 8 bases. This CDR3 has 13 residues. The CDR3 coding sequence is TGTGCCACCAGCGGGGGGCTTAACTATGGCTACACCTTC. Translation gives CATSGGLNYGYTF.

V and J are TRBV15 and TRBJ2-7, with 8 bases that match TRBD1. J was trimmed by 3 bases and V by 1 base; bases with no gene match: 2. CDR1 is LNHNV, CDR2 YYDKDF, per germline (reference sequence). The CDR3 sequence is 14 residues long. The CDR3 loop reads CATSRGGQVYEQYF. The CDR3 DNA sequence: TGTGCCACCAGCAGAGGGGGACAGGTCTACGAGCAGTACTTC.

The chain uses TRBV15 and TRBJ1-2; D unresolved. The CDR3 sequence is 14 residues long. The V end lost 0 bases, the J end lost 3 bases, and 8 bases lay between the germline ends. The germline CDR1 and CDR2 sequences are LNHNV and YYDKDF (reference sequence). CDR3 loop: CATSREVNHYGYTF. CDR3 sequence (DNA): TGTGCCACCAGCAGAGAGGTGAATCACTATGGCTACACCTTC.

This sequence joins TRBV19 and TRBJ2-1, with D perhaps matching TRBD1 (6 bases). The V gene lost 4 bases and the J gene lost 7 bases, with 17 bases spanning the gap. Germline V lookup: CDR1 LNHDA, CDR2 SQIVND (reference sequence). The CDR3 has 15 residues. The CDR3, as DNA: TGTGCCAGTAGTAGGGGGCTAGCTTACAGTAATGAGCAGTTCTTC. It codes for CASSRGLAYSNEQFF.

The rearrangement joins TRBV30 to TRBJ1-3; TRBD1 might be the D (5 bases). Between the trimmed V and J ends, which lost 5 bases and 0 bases, there was a span of 11 bases. The CDR3 is made up of 14 amino acids. The germline gives CDR1 GTSNPN, CDR2 SVGIG (reference sequence). The CDR3 here is CAWAGRSSGNTIYF. The CDR3 DNA reads as TGTGCCTGGGCGGGACGGAGCTCTGGAAACACCATATATTTT.

The chain carries TRBV7-9 and TRBJ2-7, with 9 bases matching TRBD2. Trimming at V came to 1 base and at J to 3 bases, leaving 1 base not matched to a gene. Germline V gene data show CDR1 as SEHNR and CDR2 as FQNEAQ (reference sequence). The CDR3 has 14 residues. In nucleotides, the CDR3 is TGTGCCAGCAGCTTAGTTAGCGGGAGCTACGAGCAGTACTTC. Protein product: CASSLVSGSYEQYF.

This chain connects TRBV2 to TRBJ2-7, with 7 bases lining up with TRBD2. The germline CDR1 and CDR2 sequences are SNHLY and FYNNEI. This CDR3 region has 15 residues. V dropped 8 bases and J dropped 0; count of bases not matched to a gene: 10. This chain's CDR3 is CASFIERGSSYEQYF. CDR3 coding DNA: TGTGCCAGCTTTATTGAGCGGGGCAGCTCCTACGAGCAGTACTTC.

The CDR3 sequence is CASSLRGGSNNSPLHF. The CDR3 DNA reads TGTGCCAGCAGCCTACGGGGGGGATCCAATAATTCACCCCTCCACTTT. This chain uses TRBV7-3 with TRBJ1-6, with D perhaps TRBD1 (5 bases). Germline V gives CDR1 SGHTA, CDR2 FQGTGA. This CDR3 spans 16 amino acids. Trimming stripped 5 bases from V and 5 bases from J, with 16 bases between.

V gene TRBV18 combines with J gene TRBJ2-7, with D perhaps matching TRBD2 (6 bases). Germline V gives CDR1 KGHSH, CDR2 LQKENI. Trimming stripped 3 bases from V and 0 bases from J, with 9 bases between. The length of the CDR3 is 14 residues. CDR3 nucleotides: TGTGCCAGCTCACCTCTAGCGAGCTCCTACGAGCAGTACTTC. Protein: CASSPLASSYEQYF.

The chain couples TRBV19 to TRBJ1-1, with 9 bases that match TRBD1. V was pared by 5 bases and J by 2 bases, with 6 bases of the junction left unmatched. The CDR3 totals 15 residues. Germline values: CDR1 LNHDA, CDR2 SQIVND (reference sequence). The CDR3 loop is CASSASQGANTEAFF. DNA for the CDR3: TGTGCCAGTAGTGCCTCACAGGGGGCAAACACTGAAGCTTTCTTT.